A selection of T cell receptor beta chains follows, all from one sample in a study of a mutant IDH1 vaccine in newly diagnosed glioma. Sequencing used immunoSEQ multiplex PCR; TCRdb keeps in-frame clones, though not all of them. The repertoire has 40,000 to 50,000 clones, 82% of them found once; the top ten carry 18%. What these receptors recognize is not known. Here the sequenced sample was PBMCs, taken from a glioma patient whose treatment included an IDH1 peptide vaccine. The receptors were gathered from a man aged 18-30 years with glioma. Some clones in this sample may be carry-over from other donors' samples. Each CDR3 is given with its conserved first and last residue. A D gene is named only where the DNA matches it firmly. The size field is filled for only some rows; it gives once, few, many or a size class.

D gene	J gene	clone size	V gene	CDR3 DNA	CDR3 protein
TRBD1	TRBJ2-7	once	TRBV19	TGTGCCAGTAGCTCAGGGGGCGCTACTTACGAGCAGTACTTC	CASSSGGATYEQYF
TRBD2	TRBJ2-1	-	TRBV19	TGTGCCAGTAGTCCACCGCCTAGCGGGAGGGCCGGAGAGCAGTTCTTC	CASSPPPSGRAGEQFF
-	TRBJ1-4	-	TRBV19	TGTGCCATCTCGCCCGGAGGGATGAGCGAAAAACTGTTTTTT	CAISPGGMSEKLFF
TRBD2	TRBJ2-2	few	TRBV4-1	TGCGCCAGCAGCCCCGGACTAGCGGGAGGGCCATGGACCGGGGAGCTGTTTTTT	CASSPGLAGGPWTGELFF
-	TRBJ2-1	-	TRBV9	TGTGCCAGCAGCGCCCGAACCGCGGGCGATGAGCAGTTCTTC	CASSARTAGDEQFF
-	TRBJ2-7	-	TRBV9	TGTGCCAGCAGCGAGCCGGGCTCCTACGAGCAGTACTTC	CASSEPGSYEQYF
-	TRBJ1-1	-	TRBV19	TGTGCCAGTACCCCCTTTGGGGAATTGAACACTGAAGCTTTCTTT	CASTPFGELNTEAFF
TRBD2	TRBJ2-2	-	TRBV10-2	TGCGCCAGCAGTGAGTGGCTAGCGGGCTTGACCGGGGAGCTGTTTTTT	CASSEWLAGLTGELFF
TRBD2	TRBJ2-3	-	TRBV4-1	TGCGCCAGCAGCCAAGTGCTGAGTTGGGCGGGGGAGGACACAGATACGCAGTATTTT	CASSQVLSWAGEDTDTQYF
-	TRBJ2-1	few	TRBV6-4	TGTGCCAGCAGTGAGGGGGAGCTCTCCTACAATGAGCAGTTCTTC	CASSEGELSYNEQFF